A single TCR beta chain is shown here with its context. Its specificity is not known. The CDR3 length is 14 residues. V shed 5 bases and J shed 10 bases, with 20 bases lying between them. CDR1 and CDR2 from the germline V gene are SGHTA and FQGNSA. Each donor was healthy, and each was a bone marrow donor. This record comes from a study of cytomegalovirus exposure and HLA in healthy donors. About the research overall: When 300 to 500 donors were genotyped, around 77% of them were found to fall in the Caucasian-associated ancestry cluster. Points from the study as a whole: Data from an earlier analysis indicated that most TCR beta V segments were productive either about 87% or about 30% of the time.

The PCR had 60 Vbeta and 13 Jbeta primers. Generated by immunoSEQ multiplex PCR, the TCRdb table keeps only in-frame clones and is missing some. Its table lists 96,000 or so clones. Sequences were obtained from PBMCs. The sequence was collected from a woman aged 30 to 39 in good health and CMV-seronegative. This sequence joins TRBV7-2 and TRBJ1-1; TRBD1 is a possible D gene (6 bases). The DNA for the CDR3 is TGTGCCAGCAGCGATCCAACAGGGTTTCTTCGAGCTTTCTTT. This sequence encodes CASSDPTGFLRAFF.